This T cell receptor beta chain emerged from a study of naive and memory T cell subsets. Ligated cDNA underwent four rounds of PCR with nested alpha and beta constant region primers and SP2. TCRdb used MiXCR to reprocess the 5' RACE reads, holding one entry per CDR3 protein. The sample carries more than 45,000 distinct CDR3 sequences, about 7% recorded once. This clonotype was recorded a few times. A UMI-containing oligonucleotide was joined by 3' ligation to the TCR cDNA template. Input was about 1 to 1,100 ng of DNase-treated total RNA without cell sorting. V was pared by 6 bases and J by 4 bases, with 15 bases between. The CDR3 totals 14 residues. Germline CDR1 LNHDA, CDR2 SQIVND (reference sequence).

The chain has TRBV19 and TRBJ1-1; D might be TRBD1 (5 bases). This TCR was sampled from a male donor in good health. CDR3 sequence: CASRMTGGGTEAFF. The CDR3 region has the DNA TGTGCCAGTAGAATGACTGGGGGAGGCACTGAAGCTTTCTTT.